These T cell receptor beta chains were read from a single sample in a study of blood T cell repertoires in COVID-19. Libraries were prepared by immunoSEQ multiplex PCR; TCRdb keeps only in-frame clonotypes and omits some of them. In the table there are 76,000 or so clones, 86% of which are singletons. Sequenced sample: peripheral blood. Source of these receptors: an older man in a cohort sampled during active COVID-19. CDR3s include the opening cysteine and the closing phenylalanine or tryptophan. The order of the fields is D gene, V gene, J gene, clone size, CDR3 DNA, CDR3 protein. D genes are given only for firm matches. Not all rows give a size; the values are once, few, many and, for expanded clones, a class.

d_call: TRBD2; v_call: TRBV4-2; j_call: TRBJ2-3; clone_size: -; cdr3_nt: TGTGCCAGCAGCCAAGACCGAGGGGTAGCGGGGAGCACAGATACGCAGTATTTT; cdr3_aa: CASSQDRGVAGSTDTQYF
d_call: -; v_call: TRBV19; j_call: TRBJ1-1; clone_size: -; cdr3_nt: TGTGCCAGTAGTATCCGAGGTGGGGCGGTGGGCACTGAAGCTTTCTTT; cdr3_aa: CASSIRGGAVGTEAFF
d_call: TRBD2; v_call: TRBV5-6; j_call: TRBJ2-3; clone_size: -; cdr3_nt: TGTGCCAGCAAGCTACTAGCGGCGGCTGATACGCAGTATTTT; cdr3_aa: CASKLLAAADTQYF
d_call: TRBD1; v_call: TRBV10-3; j_call: TRBJ2-1; clone_size: -; cdr3_nt: TGTGCCATCAGTGCGGGTGGGACAGGGACCAATGAGCAGTTCTTC; cdr3_aa: CAISAGGTGTNEQFF
d_call: TRBD2; v_call: TRBV2; j_call: TRBJ2-3; clone_size: -; cdr3_nt: TGTGCCAGCACCATGACTAGCGGGGGACTCACAGATACGCAGTATTTT; cdr3_aa: CASTMTSGGLTDTQYF
d_call: -; v_call: TRBV19; j_call: TRBJ2-3; clone_size: -; cdr3_nt: TGTGCCAGCGGCCCGGCGGGCGGCACAGATACGCAGTATTTT; cdr3_aa: CASGPAGGTDTQYF
d_call: -; v_call: TRBV6-2/TRBV6-3; j_call: TRBJ1-3; clone_size: -; cdr3_nt: TGTGCCAGCAGCCGCGGACAGGGAAACACCATATATTTT; cdr3_aa: CASSRGQGNTIYF
d_call: -; v_call: TRBV6-1; j_call: TRBJ2-1; clone_size: once; cdr3_nt: TGTGCCAGCAGTGAAGGGACAGTCTACAATGAGCAGTTCTTC; cdr3_aa: CASSEGTVYNEQFF
d_call: -; v_call: TRBV9; j_call: TRBJ2-3; clone_size: -; cdr3_nt: TGTGCCAGCAGCAGGTCCCAGGGTCTTAACACAGATACGCAGTATTTT; cdr3_aa: CASSRSQGLNTDTQYF
d_call: -; v_call: TRBV12-3/TRBV12-4; j_call: TRBJ2-5; clone_size: -; cdr3_nt: TGTGCCAGCAGTTTCAGCGTCCGAGAGACCCAGTACTTC; cdr3_aa: CASSFSVRETQYF
d_call: -; v_call: TRBV15; j_call: TRBJ2-3; clone_size: -; cdr3_nt: TGTGCCACCAGCTACAGGGAACCAGATACGCAGTATTTT; cdr3_aa: CATSYREPDTQYF
d_call: -; v_call: TRBV28; j_call: TRBJ2-3; clone_size: -; cdr3_nt: TGTGCCAGCAGTTTGCCTGGCACAAATACGCAGTATTTT; cdr3_aa: CASSLPGTNTQYF
d_call: -; v_call: TRBV6-5; j_call: TRBJ1-3; clone_size: -; cdr3_nt: TGTGCCAGCAGTTACTCGAGGTCAGAAAACACCATATATTTT; cdr3_aa: CASSYSRSENTIYF
d_call: -; v_call: TRBV3-1/TRBV3-2; j_call: TRBJ2-1; clone_size: -; cdr3_nt: TGTGCCAGCAGCCAACAGGGGGGCTCCTACAATGAGCAGTTCTTC; cdr3_aa: CASSQQGGSYNEQFF
d_call: -; v_call: TRBV5-1; j_call: TRBJ2-3; clone_size: -; cdr3_nt: TGCGCCAGCAGCCGGGGGGCAACAGTCACAGATACGCAGTATTTT; cdr3_aa: CASSRGATVTDTQYF
d_call: TRBD1; v_call: TRBV18; j_call: TRBJ2-7; clone_size: once; cdr3_nt: TGTGCCAGCTCACCACCGATGGACAGGGGCTACGAGCAGTACTTC; cdr3_aa: CASSPPMDRGYEQYF
d_call: TRBD2; v_call: TRBV5-8; j_call: TRBJ2-4; clone_size: -; cdr3_nt: TGTGCCAGCAGCTTGGAACTCGGGGGGTGGCTAGCCAAAAACATTCAGTACTTC; cdr3_aa: CASSLELGGWLAKNIQYF
d_call: -; v_call: TRBV15; j_call: TRBJ2-3; clone_size: -; cdr3_nt: TGTGCCACCAGGAGAGAGGGAGTTACAGATACGCAGTATTTT; cdr3_aa: CATRREGVTDTQYF
d_call: -; v_call: TRBV27; j_call: TRBJ2-6; clone_size: once; cdr3_nt: TGTGCCAGCAGTAAGCAGGCCCTCTCTGGGGCCAACGTCCTGACTTTC; cdr3_aa: CASSKQALSGANVLTF
d_call: -; v_call: TRBV2; j_call: TRBJ2-3; clone_size: -; cdr3_nt: TGTGCCAGCAGTCTACTAGCTAACACAGATACGCAGTATTTT; cdr3_aa: CASSLLANTDTQYF
d_call: TRBD1; v_call: TRBV7-6; j_call: TRBJ2-2; clone_size: once; cdr3_nt: TGTGCCAGCAGCTTAGATAGACAGGGGGCGATCGGGGAGCTGTTTTTT; cdr3_aa: CASSLDRQGAIGELFF
d_call: -; v_call: TRBV28; j_call: TRBJ1-6; clone_size: -; cdr3_nt: TGTGCCAGCAGTTCCGGGGTTTATCGTAATTCACCCCTCCACTTT; cdr3_aa: CASSSGVYRNSPLHF
d_call: TRBD2; v_call: TRBV11-2; j_call: TRBJ2-5; clone_size: -; cdr3_nt: TGTGCCAGCAGCCCTACGAAGGGACGGGGGGAAGAGACCCAGTACTTC; cdr3_aa: CASSPTKGRGEETQYF
d_call: TRBD1; v_call: TRBV18; j_call: TRBJ1-4; clone_size: -; cdr3_nt: TGTGCCAGCTCACCACAAGGGGACAGGGCCGAAAAACTGTTTTTT; cdr3_aa: CASSPQGDRAEKLFF
d_call: -; v_call: TRBV2; j_call: TRBJ1-2; clone_size: -; cdr3_nt: TGTGCCGGAACTTACCTGACAGGAGTCTATGGCTACACCTTC; cdr3_aa: CAGTYLTGVYGYTF
d_call: TRBD1; v_call: TRBV4-3; j_call: TRBJ2-2; clone_size: -; cdr3_nt: TGCGCCAGCAGCCAAACAGGGGGCCAGGCCGGGGAGCTGTTTTTT; cdr3_aa: CASSQTGGQAGELFF
d_call: -; v_call: TRBV5-1; j_call: TRBJ1-5; clone_size: -; cdr3_nt: TGCGCCAGCAGCTTGAGACAGACAGGACCCCAATATAGCAATCAGCCCCAGCATTTT; cdr3_aa: CASSLRQTGPQYSNQPQHF
d_call: TRBD2; v_call: TRBV6-2/TRBV6-3; j_call: TRBJ2-1; clone_size: -; cdr3_nt: TGTGCCAGCAGCCCCGGACTAGCGGGGGCGTCCTACAATGAGCAGTTCTTC; cdr3_aa: CASSPGLAGASYNEQFF
d_call: TRBD1; v_call: TRBV18; j_call: TRBJ2-6; clone_size: -; cdr3_nt: TGTGCCAGCTCACCAACGGACAGGGGGAACTCTGGGGCCAACGTCCTGACTTTC; cdr3_aa: CASSPTDRGNSGANVLTF
d_call: -; v_call: TRBV6-2/TRBV6-3; j_call: TRBJ1-1; clone_size: -; cdr3_nt: TGTGCCAGCAGCCTACAGGGGAACACTGAAGCTTTCTTT; cdr3_aa: CASSLQGNTEAFF
d_call: -; v_call: TRBV5-4; j_call: TRBJ1-5; clone_size: -; cdr3_nt: TGTGCCAGCAGCTTTGGCAGCAATCAGCCCCAGCATTTT; cdr3_aa: CASSFGSNQPQHF
d_call: -; v_call: TRBV19; j_call: TRBJ2-1; clone_size: -; cdr3_nt: TGTGCCAGTACGTGGCAGGGAGGTGGCAATGAGCAGTTCTTC; cdr3_aa: CASTWQGGGNEQFF
d_call: -; v_call: TRBV12-3/TRBV12-4; j_call: TRBJ1-1; clone_size: -; cdr3_nt: TGTGCCAGCAACCTACAGGGGAACACTGAAGCTTTCTTT; cdr3_aa: CASNLQGNTEAFF
d_call: TRBD2; v_call: TRBV14; j_call: TRBJ2-7; clone_size: once; cdr3_nt: TGTGCCAGCAGGGGACTAGCCCACGAGCAGTACTTC; cdr3_aa: CASRGLAHEQYF
d_call: TRBD1; v_call: TRBV14; j_call: TRBJ1-4; clone_size: -; cdr3_nt: TGTGCCAGCAGCCGCTCTTTGACAGGGCGGGAAAAACTGTTTTTT; cdr3_aa: CASSRSLTGREKLFF
d_call: TRBD1; v_call: TRBV7-2; j_call: TRBJ2-7; clone_size: -; cdr3_nt: TGTGCCAGCAGCTTAAGACAGGGGGCGTATGAGCAGTACTTC; cdr3_aa: CASSLRQGAYEQYF
d_call: TRBD1; v_call: TRBV6-5; j_call: TRBJ2-1; clone_size: -; cdr3_nt: TGTGCCAGCAGTAGGGACAGGGGCGATGAGCAGTTCTTC; cdr3_aa: CASSRDRGDEQFF
d_call: -; v_call: TRBV29-1; j_call: TRBJ1-2; clone_size: -; cdr3_nt: TGCAGCGCCCTAGCGGGGGGTCGGTATGGCTACACCTTC; cdr3_aa: CSALAGGRYGYTF
d_call: TRBD1; v_call: TRBV2; j_call: TRBJ1-6; clone_size: -; cdr3_nt: TGTGCCAGCAAGGGGACAGGGGCTTCACCCCTCCACTTT; cdr3_aa: CASKGTGASPLHF
d_call: TRBD1; v_call: TRBV6-6; j_call: TRBJ2-1; clone_size: once; cdr3_nt: TGTGCCAGCAGTTACGGGGACAGCTCCTACAATGAGCAGTTCTTC; cdr3_aa: CASSYGDSSYNEQFF
d_call: TRBD1; v_call: TRBV7-2; j_call: TRBJ2-4; clone_size: -; cdr3_nt: TGTGCCAGCAGCTTAGGTGGGAGAGACAGGGGTCAAAACATTCAGTACTTC; cdr3_aa: CASSLGGRDRGQNIQYF
d_call: TRBD1; v_call: TRBV19; j_call: TRBJ1-6; clone_size: -; cdr3_nt: TGTGCCAGTAGTATGGTTCCGGGACAGAGCAATTCACCCCTCCACTTT; cdr3_aa: CASSMVPGQSNSPLHF
d_call: -; v_call: TRBV5-6; j_call: TRBJ1-3; clone_size: -; cdr3_nt: TGTGCCAGCAGCTTGGGACCGGGATTCTCTGGAAACACCATATATTTT; cdr3_aa: CASSLGPGFSGNTIYF
d_call: -; v_call: TRBV3-1/TRBV3-2; j_call: TRBJ2-7; clone_size: -; cdr3_nt: TGTGCCAGCAGCCGAGTAAATAGTGCATCCTACGAGCAGTACTTC; cdr3_aa: CASSRVNSASYEQYF
d_call: TRBD1; v_call: TRBV29-1; j_call: TRBJ2-1; clone_size: -; cdr3_nt: TGCAGCGTTGATAGACAGGGTGACTACAATGAGCAGTTCTTC; cdr3_aa: CSVDRQGDYNEQFF
d_call: -; v_call: TRBV6-5; j_call: TRBJ1-3; clone_size: -; cdr3_nt: TGTGCCAGCAGCCCCGGAGAGACTTCTGGAAACACCATATATTTT; cdr3_aa: CASSPGETSGNTIYF